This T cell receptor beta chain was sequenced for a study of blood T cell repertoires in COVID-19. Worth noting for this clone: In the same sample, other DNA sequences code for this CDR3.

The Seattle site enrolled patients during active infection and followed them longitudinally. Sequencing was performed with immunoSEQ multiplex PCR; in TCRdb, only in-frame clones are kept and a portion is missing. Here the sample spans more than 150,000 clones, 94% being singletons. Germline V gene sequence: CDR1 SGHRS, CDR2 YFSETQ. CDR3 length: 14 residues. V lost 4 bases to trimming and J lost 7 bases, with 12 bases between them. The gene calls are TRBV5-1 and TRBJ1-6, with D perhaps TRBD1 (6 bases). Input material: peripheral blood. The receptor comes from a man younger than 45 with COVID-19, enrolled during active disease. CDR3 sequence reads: CASSLGQRNSPLHF. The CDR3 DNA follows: TGCGCCAGCAGCCTGGGACAAAGAAATTCACCCCTCCACTTT.